This entry lists 29 T cell receptor beta chains sequenced from one sample in a study of PD-L1 blockade in urothelial cancer. Time point defined: pretreatment peripheral blood. Only in-frame clones appear in the TCRdb table, and some are missing; sequencing was by immunoSEQ multiplex PCR. The repertoire includes some 120,000 clones, less than 85% of them detected once, and 3.2% sits in the top ten. This specimen consisted of PBMCs, obtained around atezolizumab (anti-PD-L1) treatment. The origin of the receptors is a man aged 50-60 years with urothelial cancer.

The V gene is TRBV28, the J gene TRBJ2-7; TRBD1 agrees at 7 bases. The CDR3 runs 13 residues. V lost 8 bases, J lost 1 base, and 5 bases stayed unmatched. CDR1 is MDHEN and CDR2 is SYDVKM in the germline V gene. CDR3 in amino acids: CASLRTGSYEQYF. The CDR3 DNA is TGTGCCAGCTTACGGACAGGATCCTACGAGCAGTACTTC. The whole variable domain, filled in from reference TRBV28 and TRBJ2-7, reads DVKVTQSSRYLVKRTGEKVFLECVQDMDHENMFWYRQDPGLGLRLIYFSYDVKMKEKGDIPEGYSVSREKKERFSLILESASTNQTSMYLCASLRTGSYEQYFGPGTRLTVT.

In this sample, this clone turned up once. The rearrangement joins TRBV2 to TRBJ2-3; D possibly corresponds to TRBD1 (5 bases). From germline, CDR1 is SNHLY and CDR2 FYNNEI. Trimming stripped 1 base from V and 2 bases from J, with 7 bases between. This CDR3 comprises 14 residues. The CDR3, as DNA: TGTGCCAGCAGTGAAGACAGGTCCACAGATACGCAGTATTTT. This sequence encodes CASSEDRSTDTQYF. Drawing the rest from reference TRBV2 and TRBJ2-3, the complete variable domain is EPEVTQTPSHQVTQMGQEVILRCVPISNHLYFYWYRQILGQKVEFLVSFYNNEISEKSEIFDDQFSVERPDGSNFTLKIRSTKLEDSAMYFCASSEDRSTDTQYFGPGTRLTVL.

This clone was seen more than once but under ten times. The chain joins TRBV4-1 to TRBJ2-3, with 7 bases fitting TRBD2. The ends lost 1 base at V and 4 bases at J; junction bases unmatched: 11. In germline, CDR1 is MGHRA, CDR2 YSYEKL. The CDR3 spans 17 residues. The CDR3 DNA reads as TGCGCCAGCAGCCAAGCTCTCCTAGCGGAGTGGGCAGATACGCAGTATTTT. Amino acids: CASSQALLAEWADTQYF.

The chain carries TRBV5-4 and TRBJ1-3; D uncertain. The germline gives CDR1 SGHNT, CDR2 YYREEE (reference sequence). There are 16 residues in the CDR3. V lost 4 bases and J 4 bases, leaving 18 bases between the germline ends. In DNA, the CDR3 is TGTGCCAGCAGCCTAACAATGGGCTCAGACGGAAACACCATATATTTT. It is translated as CASSLTMGSDGNTIYF.

The chain links TRBV11-3 to TRBJ2-2; 7 bases fit TRBD1. The CDR3 spans 17 residues. Germline CDR1 and CDR2: SGHNT and YENEEA. Germline trimming cut 0 bases from V and 6 bases from J; bases unmatched to any gene: 10. Here the CDR3 DNA reads TGTGCCAGCAGCTTAGATCAGACAGGGTCCTATCCCGGGGAGCTGTTTTTT. Translated: CASSLDQTGSYPGELFF.

This clone was recorded only once. The chain uses TRBV7-2 and TRBJ2-1; a weak D match, TRBD2 (5 bases). V was cut by 1 base and J by 8 bases, with 18 bases left in between. This CDR3 contains 16 residues. CDR1 is SGHTA, CDR2 FQGNSA, per germline. CDR3 in amino acids: CASSLVGAGVGDEQFF. The CDR3 coding sequence is TGTGCCAGCAGCTTAGTCGGTGCGGGTGTGGGCGATGAGCAGTTCTTC. The whole variable domain, remainder taken from reference TRBV7-2 and TRBJ2-1, is GAGVSQSPSNKVTEKGKDVELRCDPISGHTALYWYRQSLGQGLEFLIYFQGNSAPDKSGLPSDRFSAERTGGSVSTLTIQRTQQEDSAVYLCASSLVGAGVGDEQFFGPGTRLTVL.

This chain uses TRBV14 with TRBJ1-6, with 8 bases matching TRBD1. The CDR3 loop spans 16 amino acids. Germline V CDR1 and CDR2: SGHDN, FVKESK. The V gene end was trimmed by 4 bases and the J gene end by 8 bases; junction bases not matched to a gene: 10. The DNA of the CDR3 is TGTGCCAGCAGCCTAGCCGGACAGGGTGTTTATTCACCCCTCCACTTT. Encoded protein: CASSLAGQGVYSPLHF.

This chain uses TRBV15 with TRBJ2-5; 8 nucleotides line up with TRBD2. The CDR3 consists of 17 residues. Trimming at V came to 3 bases and at J to 5 bases, leaving 14 bases not matched to a gene. CDR1 is LNHNV, CDR2 YYDKDF, per germline (reference sequence). This CDR3 is CATSSGRGASVWETQYF. The CDR3 DNA reads as TGTGCCACCAGCAGCGGGCGGGGGGCCAGTGTCTGGGAGACCCAGTACTTC.

The chain is built from TRBV30 and TRBJ2-5; no clear D. CDR1 and CDR2 (germline): GTSNPN, SVGIG (reference sequence). Trimming took 3 bases from V and 5 from J, leaving 13 bases between them. The CDR3 totals 13 residues. The CDR3 DNA reads as TGTGCCTGGAGCGGCGACGCGCGGGAGACCCAGTACTTC. It encodes CAWSGDARETQYF. Together with reference TRBV30 and TRBJ2-5, the CDR3 gives the full variable domain: SQTIHQWPATLVQPVGSPLSLECTVEGTSNPNLYWYRQAAGRGLQLLFYSVGIGQISSEVPQNLSASRPQDRQFILSSKKLLLSDSGFYLCAWSGDARETQYFGPGTRLLVL.

This clone turned up a few times. The chain recombines TRBV7-8 with TRBJ2-1; 9 bases agree with TRBD2. The CDR3 has 15 residues. Trimming took 2 bases from V and 7 from J; bases not matched to a gene: 6. Germline CDR1 and CDR2: SGHVS and FQNEAQ. The CDR3 nucleotides read TGTGCCAGCAGCTTAATCGTGACTAGCGGAAATGAGCAGTTCTTC. It is translated as CASSLIVTSGNEQFF.

V is TRBV5-1 and J is TRBJ2-2; TRBD2 matches at 12 bases. The CDR3 consists of 17 residues. Germline values: CDR1 SGHRS, CDR2 YFSETQ. J was trimmed by 6 bases and V by 3 bases; bases with no gene match: 9. The CDR3 loop is CASSSNLAGGPSGELFF. For the CDR3, the DNA is TGCGCCAGCAGCTCGAACCTAGCGGGAGGGCCGTCCGGGGAGCTGTTTTTT.

The gene calls are TRBV7-2 and TRBJ2-1; D remains ambiguous. The CDR3 contains 15 residues. Germline lookup yields CDR1 SGHTA and CDR2 FQGNSA. V shed 4 bases and J shed 3 bases, with 13 bases lying between them. DNA of the CDR3: TGTGCCAGCAGCTCAAAATCCGGCGGCTACAATGAGCAGTTCTTC. This sequence encodes CASSSKSGGYNEQFF.

A single count supports this clone. The J gene is TRBJ1-6, the V gene TRBV5-8, with 7 bases aligning to TRBD1. The germline V gene has CDR1 SGHTS and CDR2 YDEGEE. V trimming: 4 bases; J trimming: 6 bases; junction bases outside the gene matches: 4. The CDR3 contains 14 residues. CDR3 amino acids: CASSQGQINSPLHF. CDR3 nucleotide sequence: TGTGCCAGCAGCCAGGGACAGATTAATTCACCCCTCCACTTT.

V gene TRBV2 combines with J gene TRBJ2-3; no definite D call. The germline V and J ends were trimmed by 4 bases and 4 bases, with 6 bases remaining between them. CDR3 size: 12 residues. Germline V gene lookup returns CDR1 SNHLY and CDR2 FYNNEI. DNA for the CDR3: TGTGCCAGCAGTGCCGTATCAGATACGCAGTATTTT. Amino acids: CASSAVSDTQYF.

As concerns this clone: Different DNA sequences within this sample yield the same CDR3. V is TRBV5-1 and J is TRBJ2-5; 13 positions agree with TRBD2. V lost 4 bases to trimming and J lost 4 bases; unmatched junction nucleotides: 4. CDR3 length: 15 residues. Germline assignment: CDR1 SGHRS and CDR2 YFSETQ. The CDR3 nucleotides are TGCGCCAGCAGCCTAGGACTAGCGGGAGTAGAGACCCAGTACTTC. It specifies CASSLGLAGVETQYF.

The V call is TRBV30, the J call TRBJ2-7; TRBD2 aligns across 15 bases. The CDR3 has 16 amino acids. V gave up 5 bases and J gave up 5 bases; unmatched junction bases: 10. Germline CDR1 GTSNPN, CDR2 SVGIG (reference sequence). CDR3 coding DNA: TGTGCCTGGTCCCGGACTAGCGGGAGGGGAAAACACGAGCAGTACTTC. Protein: CAWSRTSGRGKHEQYF.

The chain couples TRBV18 to TRBJ1-5; 7 positions agree with TRBD1. The junction had 2 bases not matched to a gene; V was cut back by 3 bases and J by 3 bases. CDR3 length: 14 amino acids. CDR1 is KGHSH, CDR2 LQKENI, per germline. The CDR3 here is CASSPGQSNQPQHF. The CDR3 nucleotides read TGTGCCAGCTCACCGGGACAGTCCAATCAGCCCCAGCATTTT.

The J gene is TRBJ2-5, the V gene TRBV6-5, with D maybe TRBD2 (5 bases). Germline-derived CDR1 and CDR2 are MNHEY and SVGAGI. The V gene lost 2 bases and the J gene lost 5 bases, with 12 bases spanning the gap. The CDR3 has 14 amino acids. The CDR3 loop is CASSYPKPGETQYF. DNA for the CDR3: TGTGCCAGCAGTTACCCCAAACCGGGGGAGACCCAGTACTTC.

With respect to this clone: Compared with germline, one end of the junction differs, possibly owing to a read error. The J gene is TRBJ2-7, the V gene TRBV7-9, with unresolved D. Germline CDR1 SEHNR, CDR2 FQNEAQ (reference sequence). The CDR3 sequence is 11 residues long. CDR3 sequence: CASSLYGIGDF. The CDR3 DNA sequence: TGTGCCAGCAGCTTATATGGTATAGGAGACTTC.

V is TRBV28 and J is TRBJ1-1; TRBD1 aligns across 9 bases. The length of the CDR3 is 17 residues. Germline CDR1 is MDHEN and CDR2 is SYDVKM. Losses at the gene ends were 5 bases for V and 7 bases for J; bases not matched to a gene: 17. The CDR3 reads CASSPPTGGGFYGEAFF. CDR3 in DNA: TGTGCCAGCAGTCCGCCAACAGGGGGCGGTTTCTATGGTGAAGCTTTCTTT.

This clone was seen once. The chain has TRBV5-1 and TRBJ2-2; 8 positions match TRBD1. CDR3 length: 14 amino acids. With 2 bases clipped from V and 6 bases from J, the junction kept 3 bases outside the gene matches. Germline V gene sequence: CDR1 SGHRS, CDR2 YFSETQ. In DNA, the CDR3 is TGCGCCAGCAGCTTAACAGGGGGTCCCGGGGAGCTGTTTTTT. It codes for CASSLTGGPGELFF.

This chain uses TRBV7-3 with TRBJ1-1; no clear D gene. Germline V gene sequence: CDR1 SGHTA, CDR2 FQGTGA. Trimming took 5 bases from V and 1 from J, leaving 8 bases between them. This CDR3 is built from 13 residues. The CDR3 spells CASSRGANTEAFF. The CDR3 nucleotides are TGTGCCAGCAGCCGCGGAGCGAACACTGAAGCTTTCTTT.

This chain uses TRBV6-5 with TRBJ2-4; D perhaps matches TRBD1 (5 bases). The CDR3 has 14 residues. CDR1 MNHEY and CDR2 SVGAGI come from the germline V gene. V was pared by 2 bases and J by 3 bases, with 8 bases between. Written as DNA, the CDR3 is TGTGCCAGCAGTTACGACAGAGACAAAAACATTCAGTACTTC. It specifies CASSYDRDKNIQYF.

The gene calls are TRBV28 and TRBJ2-3, with 13 nucleotides matching TRBD2. CDR3 length equals 16 residues. CDR1 is MDHEN and CDR2 is SYDVKM in the germline V gene. V was pared by 6 bases and J by 5 bases, with 8 bases of the junction left unmatched. In DNA, the CDR3 is TGTGCCAGCAGGATAACGGGACTAGCGGGACTAGATACGCAGTATTTT. Protein sequence: CASRITGLAGLDTQYF. The variable domain in full, completed from reference TRBV28 and TRBJ2-3, reads DVKVTQSSRYLVKRTGEKVFLECVQDMDHENMFWYRQDPGLGLRLIYFSYDVKMKEKGDIPEGYSVSREKKERFSLILESASTNQTSMYLCASRITGLAGLDTQYFGPGTRLTVL.

This sequence joins TRBV9 and TRBJ2-1; 7 nucleotides align to TRBD1. Unmatched junction bases numbered 10, after V lost 0 bases and J lost 7 bases. This CDR3 comprises 16 residues. Germline CDR1 reads SGDLS; CDR2 reads YYNGEE. CDR3 bases: TGTGCCAGCAGCGTAGGTCACAGGGGTTTCGGTAATGAGCAGTTCTTC. Its translation: CASSVGHRGFGNEQFF.

Comment on this clone: Germline is not matched at one junction end, which may reflect a read error. V usage is TRBV7-2 and J usage is TRBJ2-1; 15 nucleotides align to TRBD2. Germline loops: CDR1 SGHTA, CDR2 FQGNSA. There are 19 residues in the CDR3. The CDR3 DNA reads TGTGCCAGCAGCTTAGGGACTAGCGGGAGGGTAGTATCCTTCAATGAGCAGTTCTTC. Translation: CASSLGTSGRVVSFNEQFF. Filled out from reference TRBV7-2 and TRBJ2-1, the complete variable domain reads GAGVSQSPSNKVTEKGKDVELRCDPISGHTALYWYRQSLGQGLEFLIYFQGNSAPDKSGLPSDRFSAERTGGSVSTLTIQRTQQEDSAVYLCASSLGTSGRVVSFNEQFFGPGTRLTVL.

J is TRBJ2-7 and V is TRBV19, with D possibly TRBD2 on 6 matching bases. The CDR3 contains 15 residues. Deletions cut 7 bases from V and 0 bases from J, with 16 bases between. Per germline, CDR1 LNHDA and CDR2 SQIVND (reference sequence). CDR3 in DNA: TGTGCCAGTACCGCCTCGGGGGAAAGCTCCTACGAGCAGTACTTC. This gives the protein CASTASGESSYEQYF.

The J gene is TRBJ2-2, the V gene TRBV6-1; 7 bases fit TRBD2. This CDR3 spans 15 amino acids. Trimming at V came to 4 bases and at J to 4 bases, leaving 6 bases not matched to a gene. Germline V gene sequence: CDR1 MNHNS, CDR2 SASEGT. CDR3 DNA sequence: TGTGCCAGCAGTGGGTTGGGAGGGCTCACCGGGGAGCTGTTTTTT. It encodes CASSGLGGLTGELFF.

For the CDR3, the DNA is TGTGCCATCACCTCAAGGGGACTAGCGGGTGAAGAGCAGTACTTC. Its translation: CAITSRGLAGEEQYF. This chain links TRBV10-3 with TRBJ2-7; 12 nucleotides line up with TRBD2. The CDR3 is made up of 15 amino acids. The germline CDR1 and CDR2 sequences are ENHRY and SYGVKD. The V gene end was trimmed by 7 bases and the J gene end by 7 bases; junction bases not matched to a gene: 11.